This TCR beta chain is drawn from a study of shared clonotypes between healthy human individuals. In replicate PCRs of sorted subsets, approximately 190 ng DNA, about 30,000 T cell genomes, was used. Some clones are missing from TCRdb's copy, which holds only in-frame ones; the method was immunoSEQ multiplex PCR. The repertoire consists of 560,000 or so clones, with around 96% occurring once and the leading ten covering more than 0.085%. Comment on this clone: Its antigen is not identified.

Findings and limits, study-wide: The four-donor shared clonotypes exceeded non-shared clonotypes in generation probability, with non-shared ones scoring lower. The rarefaction results pointed to incomplete sorted-subset sequencing despite large depth.

Naive CD8 cells lacked CD45RO and underwent positive selection for CCR7, leaving out terminally differentiated effector memory CD45RA+ cells. Each sample came from a Caucasian adult donor living in Nashville, Tennessee. Germline values: CDR1 MNHEY, CDR2 SMNVEV (reference sequence). V was shortened by 6 bases and J by 7 bases, with 18 bases between the two germline ends. CDR3 length: 15 residues. The chain has TRBV27 and TRBJ1-4, with a weak D call TRBD1 (6 bases). The clonotype was recovered from a woman aged 25 to 39 in good health. Sequencing was carried out using naive CD8+ T cells sorted from blood. CDR3 nucleotide sequence: TGTGCCAGCAGACGGGCCGGGGGGGACATTGAAAAACTGTTTTTT. It is translated as CASRRAGGDIEKLFF.